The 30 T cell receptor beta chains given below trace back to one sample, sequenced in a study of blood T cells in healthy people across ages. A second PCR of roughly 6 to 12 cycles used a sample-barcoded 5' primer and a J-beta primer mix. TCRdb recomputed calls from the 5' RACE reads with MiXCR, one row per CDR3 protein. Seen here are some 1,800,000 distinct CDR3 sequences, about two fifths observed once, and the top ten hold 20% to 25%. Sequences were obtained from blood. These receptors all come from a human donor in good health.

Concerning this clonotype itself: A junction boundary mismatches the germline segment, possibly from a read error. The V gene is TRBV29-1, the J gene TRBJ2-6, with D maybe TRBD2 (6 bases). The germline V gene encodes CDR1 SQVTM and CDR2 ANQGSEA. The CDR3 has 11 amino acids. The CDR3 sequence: CGGGGADVLTF. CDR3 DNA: TGTGGAGGTGGCGGGGCCGACGTCCTGACTTTC.

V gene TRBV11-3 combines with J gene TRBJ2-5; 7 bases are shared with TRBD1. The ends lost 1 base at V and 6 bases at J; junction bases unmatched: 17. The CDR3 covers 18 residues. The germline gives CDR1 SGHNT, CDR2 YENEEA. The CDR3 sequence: CASSLGYWGQTPTKTQYF. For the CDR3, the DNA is TGTGCCAGCAGCTTAGGATATTGGGGACAGACCCCGACGAAGACCCAGTACTTC.

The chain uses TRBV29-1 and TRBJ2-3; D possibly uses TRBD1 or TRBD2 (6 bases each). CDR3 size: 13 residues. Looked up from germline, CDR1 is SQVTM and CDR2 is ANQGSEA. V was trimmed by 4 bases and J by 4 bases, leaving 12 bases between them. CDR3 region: CSVAPGAADTQYF. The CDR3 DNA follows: TGCAGCGTTGCGCCGGGGGCGGCAGATACGCAGTATTTT.

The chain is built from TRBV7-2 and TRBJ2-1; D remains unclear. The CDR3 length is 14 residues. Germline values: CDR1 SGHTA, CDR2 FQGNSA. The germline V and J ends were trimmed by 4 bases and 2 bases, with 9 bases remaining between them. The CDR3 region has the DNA TGTGCCAGCAGCTGCGGACGGGCCTACAATGAGCAGTTCTTC. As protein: CASSCGRAYNEQFF.

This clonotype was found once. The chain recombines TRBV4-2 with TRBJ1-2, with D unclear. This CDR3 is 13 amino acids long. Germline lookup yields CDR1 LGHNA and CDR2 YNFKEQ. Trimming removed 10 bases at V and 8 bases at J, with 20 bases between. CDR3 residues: CANIGSVIQGYTF. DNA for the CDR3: TGTGCCAACATAGGCAGCGTAATTCAGGGCTACACCTTC.

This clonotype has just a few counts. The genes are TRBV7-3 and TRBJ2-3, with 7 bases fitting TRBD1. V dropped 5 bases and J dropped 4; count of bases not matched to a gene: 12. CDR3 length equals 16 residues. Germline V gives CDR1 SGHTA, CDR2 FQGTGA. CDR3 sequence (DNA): TGTGCCAGCAGCCCCCAGCCAGGGGGAGCGGCAGATACGCAGTATTTT. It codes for CASSPQPGGAADTQYF.

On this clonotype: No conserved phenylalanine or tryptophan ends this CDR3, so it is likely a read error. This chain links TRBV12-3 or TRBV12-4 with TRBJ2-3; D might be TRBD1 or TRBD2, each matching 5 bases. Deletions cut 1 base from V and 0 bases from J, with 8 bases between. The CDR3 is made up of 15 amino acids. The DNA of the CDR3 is TGTGCCAGCAGTTTAGATGGGGACAGCACAGATACGCAGTATTCT. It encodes CASSLDGDSTDTQYS.

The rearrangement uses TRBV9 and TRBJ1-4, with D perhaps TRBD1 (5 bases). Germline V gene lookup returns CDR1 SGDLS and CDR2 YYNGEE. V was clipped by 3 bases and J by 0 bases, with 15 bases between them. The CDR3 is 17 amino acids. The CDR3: CASSARGLGATNEKLFF. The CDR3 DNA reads TGTGCCAGCAGCGCCCGGGGCTTGGGCGCAACTAATGAAAAACTGTTTTTT.

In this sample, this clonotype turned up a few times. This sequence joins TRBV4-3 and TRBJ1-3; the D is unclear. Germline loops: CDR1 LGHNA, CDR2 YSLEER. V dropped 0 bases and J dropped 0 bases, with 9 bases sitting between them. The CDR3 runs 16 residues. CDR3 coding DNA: TGCGCCAGCAGCCAAGATATCGGTATCTCTGGAAACACCATATATTTT. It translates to CASSQDIGISGNTIYF.

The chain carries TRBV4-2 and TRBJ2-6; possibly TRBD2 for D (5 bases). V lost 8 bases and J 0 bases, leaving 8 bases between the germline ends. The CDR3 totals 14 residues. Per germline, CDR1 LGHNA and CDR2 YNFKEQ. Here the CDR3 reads CASGGFSGANVLTF. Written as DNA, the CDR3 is TGTGCCAGCGGAGGATTCTCTGGGGCCAACGTCCTGACTTTC.

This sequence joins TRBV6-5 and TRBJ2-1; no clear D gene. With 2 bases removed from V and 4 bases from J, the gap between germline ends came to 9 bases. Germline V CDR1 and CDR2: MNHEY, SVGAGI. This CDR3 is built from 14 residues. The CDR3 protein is CASSYGRYYNEQFF. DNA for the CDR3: TGTGCCAGCAGTTACGGGCGATATTACAATGAGCAGTTCTTC.

The CDR3 sequence: CSAWGSGGPEQYF. Written as DNA, the CDR3 is TGCAGTGCTTGGGGTAGCGGGGGTCCCGAGCAGTACTTC. V and J are TRBV20-1 and TRBJ2-5, with TRBD2 matching over 9 bases. The better agreement between TRBJ2-7 and the DNA end casts doubt on the J call. CDR1 is DFQATT, CDR2 SNEGSKA, per germline (reference sequence). The CDR3 is made up of 13 amino acids.

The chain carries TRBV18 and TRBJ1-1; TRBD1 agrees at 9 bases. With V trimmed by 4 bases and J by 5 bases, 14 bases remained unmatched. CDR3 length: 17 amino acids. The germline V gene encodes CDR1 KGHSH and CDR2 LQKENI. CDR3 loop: CASSQNLQGAMRTEAFF. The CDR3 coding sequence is TGTGCCAGCTCACAGAATCTACAGGGGGCCATGAGAACTGAAGCTTTCTTT.

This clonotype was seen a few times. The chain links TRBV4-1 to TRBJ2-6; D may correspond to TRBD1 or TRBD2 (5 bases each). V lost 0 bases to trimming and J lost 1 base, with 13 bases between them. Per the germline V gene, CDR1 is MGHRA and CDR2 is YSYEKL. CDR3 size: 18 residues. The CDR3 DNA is TGCGCCAGCAGCCAAGAGGGGACGATCCCTTCTGGGGCCAACGTCCTGACTTTC. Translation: CASSQEGTIPSGANVLTF.

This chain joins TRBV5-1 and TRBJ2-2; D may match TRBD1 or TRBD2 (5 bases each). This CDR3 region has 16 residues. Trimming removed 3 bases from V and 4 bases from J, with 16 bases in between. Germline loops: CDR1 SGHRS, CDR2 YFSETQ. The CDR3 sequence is CASSSGTTGGTGELFF. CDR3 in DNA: TGCGCCAGCAGCTCCGGGACCACGGGCGGCACCGGGGAGCTGTTTTTT. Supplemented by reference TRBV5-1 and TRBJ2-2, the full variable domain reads KAGVTQTPRYLIKTRGQQVTLSCSPISGHRSVSWYQQTPGQGLQFLFEYFSETQRNKGNFPGRFSGRQFSNSRSEMNVSTLELGDSALYLCASSSGTTGGTGELFFGEGSRLTVL.

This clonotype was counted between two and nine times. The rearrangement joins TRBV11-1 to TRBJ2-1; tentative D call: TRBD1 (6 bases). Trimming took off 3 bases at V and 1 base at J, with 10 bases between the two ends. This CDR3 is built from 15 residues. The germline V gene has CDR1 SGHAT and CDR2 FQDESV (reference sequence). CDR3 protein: CASSLTRGSYNEQFF. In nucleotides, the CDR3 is TGTGCCAGCAGCTTGACCAGGGGATCCTACAATGAGCAGTTCTTC.

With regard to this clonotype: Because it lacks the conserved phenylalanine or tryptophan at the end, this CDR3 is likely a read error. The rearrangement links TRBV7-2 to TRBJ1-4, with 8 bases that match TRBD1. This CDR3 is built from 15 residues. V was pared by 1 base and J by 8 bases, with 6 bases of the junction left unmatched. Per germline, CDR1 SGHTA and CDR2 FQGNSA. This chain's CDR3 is CASSLDGQGAEKLFL. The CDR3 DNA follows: TGTGCCAGCAGCTTAGATGGACAGGGTGCGGAAAAACTGTTTTTG.

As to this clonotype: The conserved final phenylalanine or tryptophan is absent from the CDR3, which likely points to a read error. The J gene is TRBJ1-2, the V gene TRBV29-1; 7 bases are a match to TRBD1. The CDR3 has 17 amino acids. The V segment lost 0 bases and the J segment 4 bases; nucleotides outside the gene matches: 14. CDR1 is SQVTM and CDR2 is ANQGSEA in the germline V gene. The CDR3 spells CSVEDGGTAPLGYGYTV. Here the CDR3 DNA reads TGCAGCGTTGAAGATGGGGGGACAGCACCTCTGGGCTATGGCTACACCGTC.

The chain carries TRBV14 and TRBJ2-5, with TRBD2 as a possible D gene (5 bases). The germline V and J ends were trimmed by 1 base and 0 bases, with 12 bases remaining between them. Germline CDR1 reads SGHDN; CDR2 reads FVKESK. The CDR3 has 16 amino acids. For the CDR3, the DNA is TGTGCCAGCAGCCAAGCGGCGTGGAGGTACCAAGAGACCCAGTACTTC. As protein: CASSQAAWRYQETQYF.

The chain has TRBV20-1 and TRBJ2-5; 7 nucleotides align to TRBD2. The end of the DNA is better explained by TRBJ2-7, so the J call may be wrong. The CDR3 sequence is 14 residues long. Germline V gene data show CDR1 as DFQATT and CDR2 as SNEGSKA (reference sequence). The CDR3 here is CSARGGFGAYEQYF. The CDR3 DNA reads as TGCAGTGCTAGGGGGGGGTTCGGGGCCTACGAGCAGTACTTC.

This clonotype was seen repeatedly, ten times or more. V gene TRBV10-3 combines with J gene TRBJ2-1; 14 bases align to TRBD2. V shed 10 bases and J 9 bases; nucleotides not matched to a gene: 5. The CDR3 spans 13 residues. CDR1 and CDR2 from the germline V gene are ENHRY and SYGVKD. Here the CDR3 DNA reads TGTGCCAGCGGGACTAGCGGGGGAGGTGAGCAGTTCTTC. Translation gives CASGTSGGGEQFF.

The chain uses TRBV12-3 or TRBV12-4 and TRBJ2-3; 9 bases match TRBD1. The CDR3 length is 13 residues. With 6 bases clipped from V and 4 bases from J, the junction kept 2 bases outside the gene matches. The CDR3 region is CASSTGGADTQYF. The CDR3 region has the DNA TGTGCCAGCAGCACAGGGGGCGCAGATACGCAGTATTTT.

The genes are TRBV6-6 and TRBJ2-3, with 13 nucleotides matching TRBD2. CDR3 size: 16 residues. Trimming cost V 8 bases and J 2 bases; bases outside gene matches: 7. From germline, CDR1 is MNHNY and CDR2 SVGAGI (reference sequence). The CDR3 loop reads CASSETSGRATDTQYF. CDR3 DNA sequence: TGTGCCAGCTCCGAAACTAGCGGGAGGGCCACAGATACGCAGTATTTT.

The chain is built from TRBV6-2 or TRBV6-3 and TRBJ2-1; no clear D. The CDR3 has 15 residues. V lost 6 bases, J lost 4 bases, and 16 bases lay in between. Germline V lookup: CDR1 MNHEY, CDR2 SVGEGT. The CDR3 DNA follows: TGTGCCAGCAGCCCAACGGACCCCGTTTACAATGAGCAGTTCTTC. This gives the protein CASSPTDPVYNEQFF.

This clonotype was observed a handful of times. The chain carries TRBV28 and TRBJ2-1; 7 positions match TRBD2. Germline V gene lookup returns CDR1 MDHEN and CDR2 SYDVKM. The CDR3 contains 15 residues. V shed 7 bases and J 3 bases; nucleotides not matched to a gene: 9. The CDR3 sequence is CASNPAGVDYNEQFF. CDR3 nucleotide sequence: TGTGCCAGCAATCCCGCGGGGGTCGACTACAATGAGCAGTTCTTC.

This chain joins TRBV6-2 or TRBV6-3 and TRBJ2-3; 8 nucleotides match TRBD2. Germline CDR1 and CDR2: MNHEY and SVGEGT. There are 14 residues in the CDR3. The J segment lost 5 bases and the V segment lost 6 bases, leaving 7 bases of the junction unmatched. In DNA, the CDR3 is TGTGCCAGCAGCCCGCGGGGGGCGAAAGATACGCAGTATTTT. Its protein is CASSPRGAKDTQYF.

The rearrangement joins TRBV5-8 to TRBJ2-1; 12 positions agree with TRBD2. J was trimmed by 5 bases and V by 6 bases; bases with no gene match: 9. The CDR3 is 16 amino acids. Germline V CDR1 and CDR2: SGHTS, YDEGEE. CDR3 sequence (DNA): TGTGCCAGCACTTCCTGGACTAGCGGGACGCACAATGAGCAGTTCTTC. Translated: CASTSWTSGTHNEQFF.

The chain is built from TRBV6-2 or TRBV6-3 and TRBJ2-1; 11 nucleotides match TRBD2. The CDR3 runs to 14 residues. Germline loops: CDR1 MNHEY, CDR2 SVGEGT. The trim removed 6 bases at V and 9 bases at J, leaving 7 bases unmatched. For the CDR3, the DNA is TGTGCCAGCAGCGGGACTAGCGGTGCGACTGAGCAGTTCTTC. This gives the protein CASSGTSGATEQFF.

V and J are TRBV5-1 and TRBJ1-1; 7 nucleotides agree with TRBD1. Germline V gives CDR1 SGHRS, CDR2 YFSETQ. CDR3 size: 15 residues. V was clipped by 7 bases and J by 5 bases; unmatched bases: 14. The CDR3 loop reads CASSARGGRGTEAFF. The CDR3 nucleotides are TGCGCCAGCTCGGCCAGGGGGGGTAGAGGGACTGAAGCTTTCTTT.

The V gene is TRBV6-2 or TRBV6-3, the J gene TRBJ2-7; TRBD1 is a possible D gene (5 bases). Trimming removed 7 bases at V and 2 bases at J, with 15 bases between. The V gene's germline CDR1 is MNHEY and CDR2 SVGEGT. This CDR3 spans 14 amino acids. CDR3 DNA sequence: TGTGCCAGCATCTCACCGACAGCTACCTACGAGCAGTACTTC. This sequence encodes CASISPTATYEQYF.